This T cell receptor beta chain comes out of a study of T cell repertoires in cytomegalovirus infection. Background on the study: Indications of both CMV infection and matching HLA type were provided by public TCR beta signatures. Study-wide results and limits: Using cumulative public TCR beta family frequency, the authors identified those who carried CMV together with the relevant HLA. The response measured ex vivo was dominated by TCR beta clonotypes (HLA-C-restricted and CMV-specific).

Remarks on this clonotype: As yet, its antigen is unknown.

The CDR3 spans 22 residues. Germline CDR1 and CDR2: MGHRA and YSYEKL. Germline trimming cut 4 bases from V and 0 bases from J; bases unmatched to any gene: 19. TCRdb processed the reads anew with MiXCR; each CDR3 protein has one entry. The table includes about 740,000 distinct CDR3 sequences, 35% to 45% detected once. The V and J genes are TRBV4-1 and TRBJ2-1, with TRBD2 identical over 12 bases. The clonotype comes from a human donor in good health (CMV status not recorded). Some clones in this sample may be carry-over from other donors' samples. The sequencing input was PBMCs. The CDR3 is CASSRTQTGTSGQGSSYNEQFF. Here the CDR3 DNA reads TGCGCCAGCAGCCGCACTCAGACCGGGACTAGCGGGCAGGGTAGCTCCTACAATGAGCAGTTCTTC.